The T cell receptor beta chain under discussion was sequenced for a study of identical twins. Study-wide findings and caveats: Compared with unrelated sharing, twin-shared out-of-frame alpha sequences had more low-probability sequences.

From the 5' RACE reads, TCRdb called clonotypes with MiXCR, one entry per CDR3 protein. This table has about 520,000 distinct CDR3 sequences, 20% to 25% appearing once. This clonotype has ten or more counts. Antigen specificity is unknown. This sample also belongs to another study, concerning T cells expressing NK-cell markers. That work contributes: The TCR beta repertoires were obtained from sorted CD3+CD56+NKG2C+, CD3+CD56+NKG2C- and CD3+CD56-NKG2C+ T cells. Most of the eight sequenced donors tested HCMV-seropositive; one tested seronegative. Over 5 donors carried dominant NKG2C+ clonotypes that made up about 1.0-7.5% of their CD8+ T cells.

Sequencing was performed on CD4+ T cells sorted from blood. The clonotype was recovered from a woman younger than 30 in good health.

DNA for the CDR3: TGCAGTGCTAGACCGGCTAGCGGGAGTTGGGACATTCAGTACTTC. It translates to CSARPASGSWDIQYF. The chain combines TRBV20-1 with TRBJ2-4; 10 bases agree with TRBD2. The germline CDR1 and CDR2 sequences are DFQATT and SNEGSKA (reference sequence). V lost 2 bases to trimming and J lost 8 bases; unmatched junction nucleotides: 9. The CDR3 sequence is 15 residues long.